Shown below are 16 T cell receptor beta chains from a single sample sequenced in a study of metastatic and nonmetastatic thyroid tumors. Every patient was untreated before thyroid surgery. TCRdb re-clonotyped the PCR reads through MiXCR. The table records more than 70,000 clones, roughly 8.6% of them present only once. Material for sequencing was blood. These receptors were taken from a female donor with papillary thyroid cancer or a benign thyroid nodule (not recorded which). Some clones in this sample may be carry-over from other donors' samples.

V is TRBV10-1 and J is TRBJ2-6; perhaps TRBD1 as D (5 bases). This CDR3 spans 15 amino acids. V gave up 5 bases and J gave up 5 bases, with 13 bases separating them. From germline, CDR1 is WNHNN and CDR2 SYGVQD (reference sequence). In nucleotides, the CDR3 is TGCGCCAGCAGTCCTTGGGGCTCATGGGCCAACGTCCTGACTTTC. Residues: CASSPWGSWANVLTF.

The rearrangement links TRBV3-1 to TRBJ2-7; D gene uncertain. Germline V gene data show CDR1 as LGHDT and CDR2 as YNNKEL (reference sequence). The CDR3 runs 13 residues. V lost 0 bases, J lost 6 bases, and 9 bases lay in between. The CDR3 DNA sequence: TGTGCCAGCAGCCAAGAAATGGGCGGCGAGCAGTACTTC. As protein: CASSQEMGGEQYF.

This clone was seen ten or more times. The chain has TRBV3-1 and TRBJ1-6; TRBD1 might be the D (5 bases). Germline V gene data show CDR1 as LGHDT and CDR2 as YNNKEL (reference sequence). The CDR3 sequence is 18 residues long. V was shortened by 4 bases and J by 0 bases, with 16 bases between the two germline ends. CDR3 in amino acids: CASSRAGTGVSYNSPLHF. Here the CDR3 DNA reads TGTGCCAGCAGCCGCGCCGGCACAGGAGTCTCCTATAATTCACCCCTCCACTTT.

This clone was recorded many times. The chain joins TRBV4-1 to TRBJ2-7, with 11 positions matching TRBD1. The V gene's germline CDR1 is MGHRA and CDR2 YSYEKL. J lost 3 bases, V lost 1 base, and 5 bases had no gene match. This CDR3 is 16 amino acids long. CDR3 bases: TGCGCCAGCAGCCAAGCCGGGACAGGGGGTTACTACGAGCAGTACTTC. As protein: CASSQAGTGGYYEQYF.

This clone was counted between two and nine times. A much larger clone differs from this one at a single base, so this may be a read error. The gene calls are TRBV10-3 and TRBJ2-3; 8 positions match TRBD1. CDR3 length: 16 residues. V was pared by 3 bases and J by 7 bases, with 12 bases of the junction left unmatched. Germline CDR1 and CDR2: ENHRY and SYGVKD. This chain's CDR3 is CAISDSPGQAVNTQYF. The CDR3 region has the DNA TGTGCCATCAGTGATTCCCCGGGACAGGCGGTAAATACGCAGTATTTT.

This chain joins TRBV6-1 and TRBJ1-6; TRBD1 agrees at 9 bases. Looked up from germline, CDR1 is MNHNS and CDR2 is SASEGT. The J segment lost 9 bases and the V segment lost 6 bases, leaving 9 bases of the junction unmatched. The CDR3 length is 15 residues. CDR3 coding DNA: TGTGCCAGCAGAGGGGACAGGGATTTGTTTTCACCCCTCCACTTT. This sequence encodes CASRGDRDLFSPLHF.

This clone has at least ten counts. This chain joins TRBV5-6 and TRBJ2-3, with D perhaps TRBD1 or TRBD2 (5 bases each). Germline values: CDR1 SGHDT, CDR2 YYEEEE. V lost 2 bases, J lost 2 bases, and 9 bases lay in between. This CDR3 has 14 residues. CDR3 amino acids: CASSLPGATDTQYF. Here the CDR3 DNA reads TGTGCCAGCAGCTTACCCGGGGCCACAGATACGCAGTATTTT.

The chain is built from TRBV5-1 and TRBJ2-7, with D tentatively TRBD2 (6 bases). Germline V lookup: CDR1 SGHRS, CDR2 YFSETQ. The CDR3 length is 15 residues. The V end was cut by 6 bases, the J end by 2 bases, with 18 bases between. Here the CDR3 reads CASNPTIWGAYEQYF. CDR3 DNA sequence: TGCGCCAGCAATCCGACTATCTGGGGGGCCTACGAGCAGTACTTC.

This clone showed up many times. The chain recombines TRBV13 with TRBJ2-3, with TRBD1 matching 8 bases. The CDR3 is 18 residues long. Germline V gives CDR1 PRHDT, CDR2 FYEKMQ (reference sequence). The ends lost 2 bases at V and 2 bases at J; junction bases unmatched: 12. The CDR3 sequence: CASSLSAAGTGDTDTQYF. The DNA for the CDR3 is TGTGCCAGCAGCTTATCTGCTGCCGGGACAGGAGACACAGATACGCAGTATTTT.

A few counts support this clone. Possible read error: a much larger clone is one base away. The conserved closing phenylalanine or tryptophan is absent in this CDR3, likely reflecting a read error. The genes are TRBV27 and TRBJ2-5; TRBD1 is a possible D gene (6 bases). The germline V gene has CDR1 MNHEY and CDR2 SMNVEV (reference sequence). V was pared by 6 bases and J by 5 bases, with 13 bases between. This CDR3 comprises 13 residues. CDR3 loop: CASSPQGVETQYL. The CDR3 DNA reads as TGTGCCAGCAGCCCACAGGGTGTGGAGACCCAGTACCTC.

This clone was found many times. The V call is TRBV5-8, the J call TRBJ2-3; perhaps TRBD2 as D (6 bases). The CDR3 sequence is 15 residues long. Trimming took 0 bases from V and 2 from J, leaving 10 bases between them. Germline V gene lookup returns CDR1 SGHTS and CDR2 YDEGEE. The CDR3 is CASSLGRGPTDTQYF. CDR3 nucleotides: TGTGCCAGCAGCTTGGGGAGGGGACCCACAGATACGCAGTATTTT. The complete variable domain, with remaining parts taken from reference TRBV5-8 and TRBJ2-3, reads EAGVTQSPTHLIKTRGQQATLRCSPISGHTSVYWYQQALGLGLQFLLWYDEGEERNRGNFPPRFSGRQFPNYSSELNVNALELEDSALYLCASSLGRGPTDTQYFGPGTRLTVL.

The sample holds many counts of this clone. The chain is built from TRBV5-8 and TRBJ1-2; D is undetermined. CDR1 and CDR2 from the germline V gene are SGHTS and YDEGEE. This CDR3 has 13 residues. Trimming took 2 bases from V and 1 from J, leaving 6 bases between them. CDR3 bases: TGTGCCAGCAGCTTTTGGGGTAACTATGGCTACACCTTC. Protein sequence: CASSFWGNYGYTF.

The V call is TRBV7-2, the J call TRBJ1-2; D is unclear. The V gene lost 3 bases and the J gene lost 2 bases, with 10 bases spanning the gap. Germline V gene lookup returns CDR1 SGHTA and CDR2 FQGNSA. The CDR3 totals 14 residues. CDR3 amino acids: CASSLAVPNYGYTF. DNA of the CDR3: TGTGCCAGCAGCTTGGCTGTCCCGAACTATGGCTACACCTTC.

This clone was counted only a few times. The chain has TRBV18 and TRBJ1-3; D is uncertain. Germline V CDR1 and CDR2: KGHSH, LQKENI. The CDR3 is 15 amino acids. V lost 2 bases and J lost 3, with 11 bases in between. CDR3 loop: CASSPSLWHGNTIYF. DNA for the CDR3: TGTGCCAGCTCACCATCTCTATGGCATGGAAACACCATATATTTT.

This clone was recorded many times. The chain couples TRBV9 to TRBJ1-2, with D possibly being TRBD1 (5 bases). The V gene's germline CDR1 is SGDLS and CDR2 YYNGEE. V lost 0 bases and J 2 bases, leaving 14 bases between the germline ends. CDR3 length equals 16 residues. The CDR3 DNA follows: TGTGCCAGCAGCGTAGAATTAAGGGGTTCCAACTATGGCTACACCTTC. Translating gives CASSVELRGSNYGYTF.

There are many counts of this clone. The chain carries TRBV20-1 and TRBJ1-1; tentatively, D is TRBD1 (6 bases). The CDR3 has 12 residues. Germline V gene lookup returns CDR1 DFQATT and CDR2 SNEGSKA (reference sequence). The V end lost 5 bases, the J end lost 1 base, and 8 bases lay between the germline ends. CDR3 coding DNA: TGCAGTGCTCCCAGGGGGAACACTGAAGCTTTCTTT. This translates into CSAPRGNTEAFF.